This passage covers 32 T cell receptor beta chains from one sample sequenced in a study of cytomegalovirus exposure and HLA in healthy donors. 13 Jbeta primers and 60 Vbeta primers were used for the PCR. Clones were sequenced by immunoSEQ multiplex PCR, and TCRdb holds only the in-frame ones, with some missing. The sample yields 140,000 to 150,000 clones, 60% to 85% seen once. Sample: PBMCs. Receptors were obtained from a man younger than 40 in good health and CMV-seronegative.

The chain combines TRBV14 with TRBJ1-2; D not certain. Trimming left V 3 bases short and J 3 bases short, with 20 bases between. Germline V lookup: CDR1 SGHDN, CDR2 FVKESK. The CDR3 covers 17 residues. DNA for the CDR3: TGTGCCAGCAGCCATGACCGCGGCGGGGTCGGGCACTATGGCTACACCTTC. Its protein product is CASSHDRGGVGHYGYTF.

The rearrangement links TRBV29-1 to TRBJ1-1, with D unresolved. The CDR3 spans 12 residues. Germline V CDR1 and CDR2: SQVTM, ANQGSEA. V lost 7 bases, J lost 0 bases, and 9 bases lay in between. This CDR3 is CSATGVNTEAFF. As DNA, the CDR3 is TGCAGCGCGACCGGGGTGAACACTGAAGCTTTCTTT.

This clone turned up a few times. CDR3 DNA sequence: TGTGCCACCAGCAGAGAAGGGGACAGGGTGTCAGCTTTCTTT. This gives the protein CATSREGDRVSAFF. The chain carries TRBV15 and TRBJ1-1, with TRBD1 matching 9 bases. Germline V CDR1 and CDR2: LNHNV, YYDKDF (reference sequence). This CDR3 contains 14 residues. J gave up 10 bases and V 0 bases, and 6 bases lay outside the gene matches.

The gene calls are TRBV15 and TRBJ1-1; possible D gene TRBD1, 5 bases. V was shortened by 0 bases and J by 11 bases, with 13 bases between the two germline ends. Germline V gene sequence: CDR1 LNHNV, CDR2 YYDKDF (reference sequence). The CDR3 spans 13 residues. The DNA for the CDR3 is TGTGCCACCAGCAGAGATCGGCCACAGGCTGCTTTCTTT. This gives the protein CATSRDRPQAAFF.

V and J are TRBV14 and TRBJ2-7, with D possibly being TRBD2 (5 bases). In germline, CDR1 is SGHDN, CDR2 FVKESK. The CDR3 contains 14 residues. Trimming pared 3 bases from V and 2 bases from J, leaving 11 bases between. As DNA, the CDR3 is TGTGCCAGCAGCCATCCGGGATCCCCCTACGAGCAGTACTTC. It yields the protein CASSHPGSPYEQYF. The full variable domain, its missing parts supplied by reference TRBV14 and TRBJ2-7, is EAGVTQFPSHSVIEKGQTVTLRCDPISGHDNLYWYRRVMGKEIKFLLHFVKESKQDESGMPNNRFLAERTGGTYSTLKVQPAELEDSGVYFCASSHPGSPYEQYFGPGTRLTVT.

The chain couples TRBV7-2 to TRBJ1-4, with D possibly being TRBD1 (5 bases). Germline V gene lookup returns CDR1 SGHTA and CDR2 FQGNSA. V dropped 2 bases and J dropped 7 bases, with 8 bases sitting between them. The CDR3 extends over 13 amino acids. DNA of the CDR3: TGTGCCAGCAGCTTAAGCGGGGGTGAAAAACTGTTTTTT. Translation: CASSLSGGEKLFF.

The chain has TRBV7-9 and TRBJ2-7; TRBD2 agrees at 7 bases. Germline values: CDR1 SEHNR, CDR2 FQNEAQ (reference sequence). The trim removed 0 bases at V and 7 bases at J, leaving 3 bases unmatched. The CDR3 totals 13 residues. CDR3 sequence reads: CASSLAPGGEQYF. The CDR3 DNA sequence: TGTGCCAGCAGCTTAGCTCCCGGGGGGGAGCAGTACTTC.

V is TRBV6-4 and J is TRBJ1-5; the match to TRBD1 covers 7 bases. The CDR3 has 14 residues. Germline V gene data show CDR1 as MRHNA and CDR2 as SNTAGT. For the CDR3, the DNA is TGTGTCCCCGTAATGGGACAGACAAATCAGCCCCAGCATTTT. Amino acids: CVPVMGQTNQPQHF.

This chain links TRBV9 with TRBJ1-2, with 11 positions matching TRBD1. J lost 5 bases, V lost 4 bases, and 7 bases had no gene match. The CDR3 is 15 residues long. Germline V gene data show CDR1 as SGDLS and CDR2 as YYNGEE. CDR3 DNA: TGTGCCAGCAGCCCCGGACAGGGGGCCGTTTATGGCTACACCTTC. This gives the protein CASSPGQGAVYGYTF. The entire variable domain, with the rest obtained from reference TRBV9 and TRBJ1-2, is as follows: DSGVTQTPKHLITATGQRVTLRCSPRSGDLSVYWYQQSLDQGLQFLIQYYNGEERAKGNILERFSAQQFPDLHSELNLSSLELGDSALYFCASSPGQGAVYGYTFGSGTRLTVV.

This clone was detected a few times. V and J are TRBV18 and TRBJ2-3; the D gene is possibly TRBD1 (6 bases). CDR3 size: 15 residues. Trimming removed 2 bases at V and 2 bases at J, with 11 bases between. CDR1 is KGHSH, CDR2 LQKENI, per germline. The CDR3 here is CASSPGRGSTDTQYF. In nucleotides, the CDR3 is TGTGCCAGCTCACCAGGCAGGGGCTCCACAGATACGCAGTATTTT.

This clone was observed a handful of times. This chain uses TRBV6-4 with TRBJ2-7; the match to TRBD1 covers 8 bases. Germline V gene lookup returns CDR1 MRHNA and CDR2 SNTAGT. This CDR3 has 14 amino acids. V lost 8 bases to trimming and J lost 0 bases; unmatched junction nucleotides: 6. In nucleotides, the CDR3 is TGTGCCAGCGCCAGGGACAGGAGCTCCTACGAGCAGTACTTC. Its protein product is CASARDRSSYEQYF.

Details on this clone: Other DNA sequences in this sample translate to the same CDR3. The CDR3 nucleotides are TGTGCCAGCAGTGGGACAGGGGGGAGTCAGCCCCAGCATTTT. Its protein product is CASSGTGGSQPQHF. The chain couples TRBV2 to TRBJ1-5; TRBD1 aligns across 10 bases. The CDR3 consists of 14 residues. The germline V gene has CDR1 SNHLY and CDR2 FYNNEI. V dropped 4 bases and J dropped 6; count of bases not matched to a gene: 3.

This clone was found once. The chain employs TRBV28 and TRBJ1-2; no definite D call. The germline V gene has CDR1 MDHEN and CDR2 SYDVKM. CDR3 size: 12 residues. V was cut by 0 bases and J by 6 bases, with 5 bases left in between. The CDR3 protein is CASSLWADGYTF. CDR3 DNA: TGTGCCAGCAGTTTATGGGCAGATGGCTACACCTTC.

The V and J genes are TRBV10-2 and TRBJ2-7; 8 bases line up with TRBD1. V lost 6 bases, J lost 3 bases, and 7 bases stayed unmatched. Germline V CDR1 and CDR2: WSHSY, SAAADI. CDR3 length: 14 amino acids. CDR3 DNA sequence: TGCGCCAGCAGAGACTCGGACAGGGTCTACGAGCAGTACTTC. The encoded protein is CASRDSDRVYEQYF.

The rearrangement links TRBV28 to TRBJ1-2; TRBD1 might be the D (5 bases). V was shortened by 5 bases and J by 8 bases, with 18 bases between the two germline ends. The CDR3 loop spans 14 amino acids. Per the germline V gene, CDR1 is MDHEN and CDR2 is SYDVKM. The chain's CDR3 is CASSPTGGGYGYTF. CDR3 nucleotides: TGTGCCAGCAGTCCCACCGGGGGGGGGTACGGCTACACCTTC.

The rearrangement joins TRBV9 to TRBJ2-3; TRBD2 aligns across 15 bases. Germline trimming cut 5 bases from V and 3 bases from J; bases unmatched to any gene: 7. The CDR3 sequence is 17 residues long. The germline V gene encodes CDR1 SGDLS and CDR2 YYNGEE. The CDR3: CASSWTSGGAGTDTQYF. In nucleotides, the CDR3 is TGTGCCAGCAGTTGGACTAGCGGGGGGGCAGGGACAGATACGCAGTATTTT. The whole variable domain, remainder taken from reference TRBV9 and TRBJ2-3, is DSGVTQTPKHLITATGQRVTLRCSPRSGDLSVYWYQQSLDQGLQFLIQYYNGEERAKGNILERFSAQQFPDLHSELNLSSLELGDSALYFCASSWTSGGAGTDTQYFGPGTRLTVL.

This clone was seen more than once but under ten times. The CDR3 is CASSVYPGQSYHNEQFF. CDR3 sequence (DNA): TGTGCCAGCAGCGTCTATCCCGGACAGAGTTACCACAATGAGCAGTTCTTC. The V call is TRBV7-9, the J call TRBJ2-1; D is possibly TRBD1 (6 bases). V gave up 5 bases and J gave up 5 bases, with 22 bases separating them. The CDR3 runs 17 residues. CDR1 is SEHNR and CDR2 is FQNEAQ in the germline V gene (reference sequence).

The chain links TRBV7-9 to TRBJ2-5; 13 nucleotides match TRBD2. The CDR3 is made up of 18 amino acids. The germline CDR1 and CDR2 sequences are SEHNR and FQNEAQ (reference sequence). Trimming took 8 bases from V and 7 from J; bases not matched to a gene: 19. The CDR3 here is CASRPVGGLAGPRWTQYF. CDR3 DNA: TGTGCCAGCCGGCCAGTGGGGGGACTAGCGGGACCTCGTTGGACCCAGTACTTC.

This clone has a handful of counts. The chain has TRBV5-5 and TRBJ1-5, with a weak D call TRBD1 (5 bases). The CDR3 consists of 14 residues. V lost 1 base to trimming and J lost 1 base, with 6 bases between them. Germline V gene data show CDR1 as SGHKS and CDR2 as YYEKEE (reference sequence). CDR3 in amino acids: CASSLTGSNQPQHF. The CDR3 coding sequence is TGTGCCAGCAGCTTGACAGGAAGCAATCAGCCCCAGCATTTT.

The chain uses TRBV30 and TRBJ2-7; TRBD1 matches at 9 bases. The CDR3 contains 16 residues. Germline CDR1 GTSNPN, CDR2 SVGIG (reference sequence). V dropped 4 bases and J dropped 5; count of bases not matched to a gene: 15. CDR3 bases: TGTGCCTGGAATTTTAAAGCGGGACAGGGACCCCACGAGCAGTACTTC. Translated: CAWNFKAGQGPHEQYF.

The chain links TRBV6-1 to TRBJ2-7, with D possibly TRBD2 on 6 matching bases. Germline assignment: CDR1 MNHNS and CDR2 SASEGT. CDR3 length: 13 residues. V was pared by 7 bases and J by 3 bases, with 13 bases between. The CDR3 DNA follows: TGTGCCAGCATAGGAGGGATGGTCTACGAGCAGTACTTC. Its protein product is CASIGGMVYEQYF.

This clone was counted only a few times. This chain uses TRBV6-1 with TRBJ2-2; weak D call: TRBD1 (6 bases). V was cut by 6 bases and J by 3 bases, with 11 bases left in between. Per the germline V gene, CDR1 is MNHNS and CDR2 is SASEGT. The CDR3 is 14 residues long. The CDR3 sequence is CASSLGQHTGELFF. The DNA of the CDR3 is TGTGCCAGCAGCCTCGGACAGCACACCGGGGAGCTGTTTTTT.

V usage is TRBV18 and J usage is TRBJ1-1; 9 bases match TRBD1. The V and J ends lost 4 bases and 5 bases, in that order; junction bases with no gene match: 8. This CDR3 has 15 amino acids. The germline CDR1 and CDR2 sequences are KGHSH and LQKENI. The CDR3 loop is CASSRPDRGWTEAFF. The DNA of the CDR3 is TGTGCCAGCTCACGACCGGACAGGGGATGGACTGAAGCTTTCTTT.

V gene TRBV2 combines with J gene TRBJ2-7, with a weak D call TRBD2 (6 bases). The CDR3 sequence is 12 residues long. V was pared by 6 bases and J by 4 bases, with 10 bases between. Per germline, CDR1 SNHLY and CDR2 FYNNEI. The CDR3: CASRGGLYEQYF. CDR3 sequence (DNA): TGTGCCAGCAGGGGAGGATTATACGAGCAGTACTTC.

The chain employs TRBV15 and TRBJ2-3; D is possibly TRBD2 (6 bases). Per germline, CDR1 LNHNV and CDR2 YYDKDF (reference sequence). Trimming removed 5 bases at V and 3 bases at J, with 18 bases between. CDR3 length equals 16 residues. CDR3: CATSGWRERGTDTQYF. DNA of the CDR3: TGTGCCACCAGCGGGTGGAGGGAGCGCGGGACAGATACGCAGTATTTT.

The genes are TRBV19 and TRBJ1-2; a weak D match, TRBD1 (6 bases). Trimming took off 4 bases at V and 5 bases at J, with 17 bases between the two ends. The CDR3 spans 15 residues. Germline CDR1 is LNHDA and CDR2 is SQIVND (reference sequence). CDR3 sequence (DNA): TGTGCCAGTAGTAACACAGGGAGGGCTGGGTATGGCTACACCTTC. Its translation is CASSNTGRAGYGYTF. The variable domain in full, completed from reference TRBV19 and TRBJ1-2, reads DGGITQSPKYLFRKEGQNVTLSCEQNLNHDAMYWYRQDPGQGLRLIYYSQIVNDFQKGDIAEGYSVSREKKESFPLTVTSAQKNPTAFYLCASSNTGRAGYGYTFGSGTRLTVV.

The chain employs TRBV28 and TRBJ1-1; D is possibly TRBD1 (5 bases). Trimming removed 6 bases at V and 4 bases at J, with 15 bases between. From germline, CDR1 is MDHEN and CDR2 SYDVKM. The CDR3 contains 14 residues. The DNA of the CDR3 is TGTGCCAGCAGGCAGACAGAGCCGAGCACTGAAGCTTTCTTT. Protein: CASRQTEPSTEAFF.

The chain has TRBV7-6 and TRBJ1-2; the match to TRBD1 covers 9 bases. This CDR3 comprises 15 residues. V lost 5 bases, J lost 4 bases, and 8 bases stayed unmatched. The germline V gene has CDR1 SGHVS and CDR2 FNYEAQ. CDR3 nucleotide sequence: TGTGCCAGCAGCCAAGGGACAGGGTCTTTCTATGGCTACACCTTC. Amino acid sequence: CASSQGTGSFYGYTF. The entire variable domain, with the rest obtained from reference TRBV7-6 and TRBJ1-2, is as follows: GAGVSQSPRYKVTKRGQDVALRCDPISGHVSLYWYRQALGQGPEFLTYFNYEAQQDKSGLPNDRFSAERPEGSISTLTIQRTEQRDSAMYRCASSQGTGSFYGYTFGSGTRLTVV.

This clone was seen once. J is TRBJ2-1 and V is TRBV1; TRBD2 was called by the table and not checked on the DNA. TRBV1 is shown as a pseudogene. The CDR3 has 16 amino acids. CDR3 DNA: TGCACCAGCAGCCAAGCCCCGGGAGTCCCATACAATGAGCAGTTCTTC. The encoded protein is CTSSQAPGVPYNEQFF.

The chain recombines TRBV2 with TRBJ1-2; D remains unclear. V shed 4 bases and J shed 4 bases, with 7 bases lying between them. The V gene's germline CDR1 is SNHLY and CDR2 FYNNEI. This CDR3 comprises 12 residues. The CDR3 protein is CASSGERYGYTF. CDR3 bases: TGTGCCAGCAGTGGGGAGCGCTATGGCTACACCTTC.

The chain links TRBV18 to TRBJ1-2, with D uncertain. The CDR3 contains 14 residues. V lost 6 bases, J lost 3 bases, and 14 bases lay in between. The germline V gene encodes CDR1 KGHSH and CDR2 LQKENI. CDR3 in DNA: TGTGCCAGCTCTGCCCAGGTATTAGACTATGGCTACACCTTC. It codes for CASSAQVLDYGYTF.

This rearrangement joins TRBV4-2 to TRBJ1-2, with D maybe TRBD1 (6 bases). The germline gives CDR1 LGHNA, CDR2 YNFKEQ. The CDR3 runs to 16 residues. Trimming removed 0 bases at V and 1 base at J, with 12 bases between. The CDR3: CASSQERQGFNYGYTF. As DNA, the CDR3 is TGTGCCAGCAGCCAAGAGAGGCAGGGGTTTAACTATGGCTACACCTTC.